This passage covers 13 T cell receptor beta chains from one sample sequenced in a study of shared clonotypes between healthy human individuals (dated by TCRdb to about 2020). CD8 naive samples were obtained by positive selection for CCR7 among CD45RO-negative cells, yielding a CD45RA+CCR7+ population from which TemRA cells were excluded. Receptor libraries were prepared by the immunoSEQ multiplex PCR assay. As stored in TCRdb, this immuneACCESS dataset retains in-frame rearrangements with V and J assigned. A fraction of the clones does not appear; measured against another copy, unresolved V genes explain less than half of the discrepancy, and the remainder lacks a known reason. The sample includes about 2,100,000 clones, with just over 90% observed a single time. The leading ten clones occupy over 1.5% of the sample. Sequencing was done on a sample of naive CD8+ T cells from PBMCs. Interpreted using the paper, the cell subset or site label stands for: CD45RA+CCR7+. These receptors were obtained from a man younger than 35 in good health. Some clones in this sample may be carry-over from other donors' samples.

The CDR3 protein is CASSYTAKNTEAFF. The CDR3 bases are TGTGCCAGCAGTTATACGGCGAAGAACACTGAAGCTTTCTTT. The V gene is TRBV6-5, the J gene TRBJ1-1; the D is unclear. CDR3 length: 14 residues. The V gene lost 3 bases and the J gene lost 1 base, with 9 bases spanning the gap. Germline V gives CDR1 MNHEY, CDR2 SVGAGI.

This chain uses TRBV28 with TRBJ2-2; D gene uncertain. V dropped 5 bases and J dropped 7 bases, with 14 bases sitting between them. CDR3 length equals 14 residues. Per germline, CDR1 MDHEN and CDR2 SYDVKM. The CDR3, as DNA: TGTGCCAGCAGTCCCCTGGATATCGGCGGGGAGCTGTTTTTT. Encoded protein: CASSPLDIGGELFF.

The V and J genes are TRBV4-2 and TRBJ2-3; a weak D match, TRBD2 (6 bases). V shed 2 bases and J shed 0 bases, with 15 bases lying between them. Germline assignment: CDR1 LGHNA and CDR2 YNFKEQ. The CDR3 has 17 amino acids. DNA of the CDR3: TGTGCCAGCAGCCAACGGGACTTTGACACTAGCACAGATACGCAGTATTTT. This gives the protein CASSQRDFDTSTDTQYF.

The chain is built from TRBV7-8 and TRBJ1-1, with D possibly being TRBD1 (6 bases). Germline CDR1 SGHVS, CDR2 FQNEAQ. This CDR3 has 16 amino acids. The V and J ends lost 0 bases and 2 bases respectively, with 13 bases between them. The CDR3 here is CASSLALGGRNTEAFF. CDR3 DNA sequence: TGTGCCAGCAGCTTAGCGCTGGGGGGCCGAAACACTGAAGCTTTCTTT.

The V call is TRBV10-3, the J call TRBJ1-2; 11 bases fit TRBD1. Germline assignment: CDR1 ENHRY and CDR2 SYGVKD. V gave up 9 bases and J gave up 7 bases; unmatched junction bases: 7. The CDR3 has 13 amino acids. This CDR3 is CAISGTGGGGYTF. The CDR3 nucleotides are TGTGCCATATCCGGGACAGGGGGTGGTGGCTACACCTTC.

Worth noting for this clone: The identical CDR3 is also encoded by other nucleotide sequences in the sample. The chain joins TRBV9 to TRBJ2-5; tentative D call: TRBD1 (6 bases). Germline loops: CDR1 SGDLS, CDR2 YYNGEE. V dropped 3 bases and J dropped 1 base, with 10 bases sitting between them. The CDR3 runs to 14 residues. The CDR3 sequence: CASSGGGLQETQYF. The DNA for the CDR3 is TGTGCCAGCAGCGGTGGGGGCCTCCAAGAGACCCAGTACTTC.

In regard to this clone: Other DNA variants within this sample encode the same CDR3. The chain employs TRBV29-1 and TRBJ2-7; 14 nucleotides match TRBD2. J lost 1 base, V lost 5 bases, and 7 bases had no gene match. From germline, CDR1 is SQVTM and CDR2 ANQGSEA. This CDR3 spans 16 amino acids. CDR3 residues: CSVLGTSGSSSYEQYF. For the CDR3, the DNA is TGCAGCGTTCTCGGGACTAGCGGGAGCTCGTCCTACGAGCAGTACTTC.

The chain has TRBV27 and TRBJ1-2, with D uncertain. This CDR3 has 12 residues. The germline gives CDR1 MNHEY, CDR2 SMNVEV (reference sequence). The V and J ends lost 5 bases and 7 bases respectively, with 11 bases between them. This chain's CDR3 is CASSHSPGGYTF. The CDR3 DNA follows: TGTGCCAGCAGTCACTCTCCAGGTGGCTACACCTTC.

V gene TRBV6-1 combines with J gene TRBJ2-1, with TRBD2 as a possible D gene (5 bases). Germline-derived CDR1 and CDR2 are MNHNS and SASEGT. This CDR3 region has 13 residues. V lost 3 bases and J 8 bases, leaving 11 bases between the germline ends. In nucleotides, the CDR3 is TGTGCCAGCAGTGACGGAGGAGCTCATGAGCAGTTCTTC. This gives the protein CASSDGGAHEQFF.

The chain is built from TRBV6-5 and TRBJ1-2; possibly TRBD1 for D (5 bases). Germline lookup yields CDR1 MNHEY and CDR2 SVGAGI. V was pared by 5 bases and J by 4 bases, with 11 bases between. There are 13 residues in the CDR3. The CDR3, as DNA: TGTGCCAGCAGTGTGGGACCGCTCTATGGCTACACCTTC. Protein product: CASSVGPLYGYTF.

This chain joins TRBV21-1 and TRBJ2-7. TRBV21-1 is given as a pseudogene. The CDR3 contains 14 residues. CDR3 in amino acids: CASSKGRPFIQQYF. CDR3 DNA sequence: TGTGCCAGCAGCAAGGGACGCCCTTTCATCCAGCAGTACTTC.

The CDR3 sequence: CAITDRSNYGYTF. DNA for the CDR3: TGTGCCATAACGGACAGGTCTAACTATGGCTACACCTTC. The chain recombines TRBV28 with TRBJ1-2, with TRBD1 matching 7 bases. V dropped 10 bases and J dropped 0; count of bases not matched to a gene: 5. The CDR3 totals 13 residues. Per the germline V gene, CDR1 is MDHEN and CDR2 is SYDVKM.

This chain links TRBV4-2 with TRBJ2-7, with 8 bases lining up with TRBD1. The CDR3 is 19 amino acids. The V and J ends lost 0 bases and 4 bases, in that order; junction bases with no gene match: 17. Looked up from germline, CDR1 is LGHNA and CDR2 is YNFKEQ. The CDR3 coding sequence is TGTGCCAGCAGCCAAGAGAGGCTGGGTGAGGACAGGGTCCTGTACGAGCAGTACTTC. Translating gives CASSQERLGEDRVLYEQYF.